One and the same sample provided the 3 T cell receptor beta chains below, sequenced in a study of shared T cell receptors in the human thymus. The assay was immunoSEQ multiplex PCR, and TCRdb's table has in-frame clones only and misses some. The sample shows some 760,000 clones, 70% to 90% of them seen only once. This sample was also put to use in a study of human thymus T cells.

The sample was thymocytes. All receptors derive from a girl under three years old with a congenital heart defect.

The rearrangement uses TRBV7-6 and TRBJ1-3, with a possible D match to TRBD1 (6 bases). Germline V gene data show CDR1 as SGHVS and CDR2 as FNYEAQ. The germline V and J ends were trimmed by 5 bases and 3 bases, with 14 bases remaining between them. This CDR3 is built from 15 residues. The CDR3 sequence is CASSADRKGGNTIYF. The CDR3 nucleotides read TGTGCCAGCAGCGCAGACAGGAAGGGTGGAAACACCATATATTTT.

This chain uses TRBV5-6 with TRBJ2-7; possibly TRBD1 for D (5 bases). This CDR3 has 12 amino acids. Between the trimmed V and J ends, which lost 3 bases and 1 base, there was a span of 5 bases. CDR1 is SGHDT, CDR2 YYEEEE, per germline. DNA for the CDR3: TGTGCCAGCAGCTACAGGTCCTACGAGCAGTACTTC. Amino acid sequence: CASSYRSYEQYF.

In DNA, the CDR3 is TGCGCCAGCAGCTTGGATAGGACTTGGCGGGAAATCACCGGGGAGCTGTTTTTT. It specifies CASSLDRTWREITGELFF. The chain joins TRBV5-1 to TRBJ2-2; maybe TRBD2 (6 bases). The germline V gene has CDR1 SGHRS and CDR2 YFSETQ. The length of the CDR3 is 18 residues. V was pared by 0 bases and J by 4 bases, with 19 bases between.